These 15 T cell receptor beta chains share one sample of origin, sequenced in a study of shared clonotypes between healthy human individuals. Profiled with immunoSEQ multiplex PCR; TCRdb holds only in-frame clones, not every one. This table has about 2.4 million clones, 93% appearing once. The sample comprised naive CD4+ T cells from PBMCs. Indicated subset: CD45RA+ positively selected. The receptors here all came from a man between 18 and 35 years old in good health. Some clones in this sample may be carry-over from other donors' samples.

The chain links TRBV29-1 to TRBJ1-1; TRBD1 matches 7 bases. Germline-derived CDR1 and CDR2 are SQVTM and ANQGSEA. This CDR3 has 12 amino acids. The ends lost 6 bases at V and 4 bases at J; junction bases unmatched: 5. The CDR3 protein is CSVGGTATEAFF. The CDR3 DNA reads as TGCAGCGTCGGGGGGACAGCCACTGAAGCTTTCTTT.

The chain employs TRBV11-2 and TRBJ2-3; D is perhaps TRBD1 (5 bases). Germline CDR1 is SGHAT and CDR2 is FQNNGV. The CDR3 sequence is 14 residues long. V lost 1 base to trimming and J lost 3 bases, with 8 bases between them. The CDR3 here is CASSLGPGTDTQYF. The CDR3 DNA reads TGTGCCAGCAGCTTAGGCCCAGGGACAGATACGCAGTATTTT.

The V call is TRBV28, the J call TRBJ2-3, with D possibly being TRBD1 (5 bases). CDR3 size: 15 residues. Per the germline V gene, CDR1 is MDHEN and CDR2 is SYDVKM. V was pared by 8 bases and J by 4 bases, with 19 bases between. CDR3 amino acids: CASSKSGQSADTQYF. The CDR3 DNA follows: TGTGCCAGCTCTAAATCAGGGCAGTCAGCAGATACGCAGTATTTT.

The count of this clone is one. The chain uses TRBV28 and TRBJ2-7; 8 bases line up with TRBD2. The CDR3 is 16 amino acids. Trimming at V came to 6 bases and at J to 2 bases, leaving 12 bases not matched to a gene. The germline V gene has CDR1 MDHEN and CDR2 SYDVKM. The DNA of the CDR3 is TGTGCCAGCAGCCGGGTGGACCGGGGGGGCCCCTACGAGCAGTACTTC. It specifies CASSRVDRGGPYEQYF.

The V gene is TRBV18, the J gene TRBJ2-3; the match to TRBD2 covers 7 bases. Per germline, CDR1 KGHSH and CDR2 LQKENI. J gave up 2 bases and V 3 bases, and 2 bases lay outside the gene matches. This CDR3 comprises 14 residues. The CDR3 protein is CASSPTSYTDTQYF. The CDR3 DNA reads as TGTGCCAGCTCACCGACTAGCTACACAGATACGCAGTATTTT.

The rearrangement joins TRBV4-3 to TRBJ2-7; 7 bases are shared with TRBD2. Trimming at V came to 0 bases and at J to 4 bases, leaving 6 bases not matched to a gene. This CDR3 region has 15 residues. Germline CDR1 reads LGHNA; CDR2 reads YSLEER. The CDR3, as DNA: TGCGCCAGCAGCCAAGACGGGAGGAGTAATTACGAGCAGTACTTC. This codes for CASSQDGRSNYEQYF.

This chain joins TRBV5-1 and TRBJ1-1; no firm D call. Germline CDR1 reads SGHRS; CDR2 reads YFSETQ. Trimming pared 2 bases from V and 1 base from J, leaving 12 bases between. The CDR3 consists of 15 residues. The CDR3 bases are TGCGCCAGCAGCTTAGACCCAAGCCGGAACACTGAAGCTTTCTTT. Translating it yields CASSLDPSRNTEAFF.

V gene TRBV19 combines with J gene TRBJ2-2, with 7 nucleotides matching TRBD2. V lost 9 bases and J lost 5; bases outside the gene matches: 15. This CDR3 comprises 16 residues. The germline gives CDR1 LNHDA, CDR2 SQIVND (reference sequence). The CDR3 spells CARPPARDYLTGELFF. DNA of the CDR3: TGTGCCAGGCCTCCGGCGCGGGACTACCTAACCGGGGAGCTGTTTTTT.

The rearrangement joins TRBV14 to TRBJ1-4; TRBD1 is a possible D gene (6 bases). Per the germline V gene, CDR1 is SGHDN and CDR2 is FVKESK. Trimming removed 6 bases from V and 16 bases from J, with 18 bases in between. The length of the CDR3 is 12 residues. CDR3 region: CASSSTGSGAFF. In nucleotides, the CDR3 is TGTGCCAGCAGTTCCACAGGGTCGGGAGCGTTTTTT.

This rearrangement joins TRBV19 to TRBJ2-5; TRBD2 is a possible D gene (5 bases). This CDR3 is 15 amino acids long. Trimming cost V 5 bases and J 4 bases, with 17 bases left between them. Germline V gives CDR1 LNHDA, CDR2 SQIVND (reference sequence). The CDR3 loop reads CASSLGLLRRETQYF. CDR3 in DNA: TGTGCCAGTAGTCTTGGACTTCTGAGGAGAGAGACCCAGTACTTC.

V usage is TRBV19 and J usage is TRBJ2-2, with unresolved D. The CDR3 has 12 amino acids. V was pared by 10 bases and J by 7 bases, with 13 bases between. Germline CDR1 and CDR2: LNHDA and SQIVND (reference sequence). CDR3 in DNA: TGTGCCACCGGACGGGCCTACGGGGAGCTGTTTTTT. Translated, it gives CATGRAYGELFF.

This clone was found a few times. This chain joins TRBV4-2 and TRBJ2-2; 7 positions agree with TRBD1. V lost 4 bases, J lost 6 bases, and 8 bases stayed unmatched. Germline CDR1 is LGHNA and CDR2 is YNFKEQ. There are 15 residues in the CDR3. This CDR3 reads CASSRETGMAGELFF. The CDR3 DNA is TGTGCCAGCAGCCGCGAGACAGGGATGGCCGGGGAGCTGTTTTTT.

The DNA of the CDR3 is TGTGCCAGTAAGCCGGGGTCCTCTGGAAACACCATATATTTT. Translated, it gives CASKPGSSGNTIYF. The chain joins TRBV19 to TRBJ1-3; D unclear. Trimming removed 7 bases from V and 0 bases from J, with 10 bases in between. The CDR3 length is 14 residues. CDR1 and CDR2 (germline): LNHDA, SQIVND (reference sequence).

The chain recombines TRBV7-9 with TRBJ2-3; 14 bases are a match to TRBD2. The germline CDR1 and CDR2 sequences are SEHNR and FQNEAQ (reference sequence). With V trimmed by 5 bases and J by 4 bases, 5 bases remained unmatched. The CDR3 extends over 16 amino acids. Here the CDR3 reads CASSQTSGRGADTQYF. Here the CDR3 DNA reads TGTGCCAGCAGCCAGACTAGCGGGAGGGGCGCAGATACGCAGTATTTT.

Note on this clone: The same CDR3 can be traced to other DNA sequences in this sample. This sequence joins TRBV11-2 and TRBJ2-7; 7 bases line up with TRBD1. The CDR3 sequence is 14 residues long. The J segment lost 1 base and the V segment lost 2 bases, leaving 2 bases of the junction unmatched. The V gene's germline CDR1 is SGHAT and CDR2 FQNNGV. The DNA of the CDR3 is TGTGCCAGCAGCTTAACCAGGGGGTCCTACGAGCAGTACTTC. Translated: CASSLTRGSYEQYF. The full variable domain, its missing parts supplied by reference TRBV11-2 and TRBJ2-7, is EAGVAQSPRYKIIEKRQSVAFWCNPISGHATLYWYQQILGQGPKLLIQFQNNGVVDDSQLPKDRFSAERLKGVDSTLKIQPAKLEDSAVYLCASSLTRGSYEQYFGPGTRLTVT.